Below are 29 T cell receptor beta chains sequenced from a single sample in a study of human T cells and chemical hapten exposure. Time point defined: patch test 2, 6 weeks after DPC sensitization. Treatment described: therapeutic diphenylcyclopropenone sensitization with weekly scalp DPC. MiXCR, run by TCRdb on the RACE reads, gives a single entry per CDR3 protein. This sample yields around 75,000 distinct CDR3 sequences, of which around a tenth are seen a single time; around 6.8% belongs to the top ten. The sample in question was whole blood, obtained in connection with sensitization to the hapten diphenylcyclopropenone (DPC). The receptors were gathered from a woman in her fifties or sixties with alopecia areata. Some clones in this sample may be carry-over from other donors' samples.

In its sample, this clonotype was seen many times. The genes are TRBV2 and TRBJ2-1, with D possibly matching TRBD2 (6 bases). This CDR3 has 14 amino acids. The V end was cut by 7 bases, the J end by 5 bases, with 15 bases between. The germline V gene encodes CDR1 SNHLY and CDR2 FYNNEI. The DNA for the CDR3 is TGTGCCAGCACCCGGGACTTAACCCACAATGAGCAGTTCTTC. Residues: CASTRDLTHNEQFF.

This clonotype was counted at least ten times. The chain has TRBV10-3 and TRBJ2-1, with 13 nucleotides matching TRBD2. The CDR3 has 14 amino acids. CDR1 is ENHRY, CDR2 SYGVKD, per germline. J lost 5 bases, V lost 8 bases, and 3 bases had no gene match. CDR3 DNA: TGTGCCATCGGAGGACTAGCGGGAGACAATGAGCAGTTCTTC. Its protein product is CAIGGLAGDNEQFF.

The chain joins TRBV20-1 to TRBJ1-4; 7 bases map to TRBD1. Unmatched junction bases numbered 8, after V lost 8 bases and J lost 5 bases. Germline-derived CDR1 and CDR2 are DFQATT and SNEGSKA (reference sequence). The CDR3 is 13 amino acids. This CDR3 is CSTRQGLNEKLFF. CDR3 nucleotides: TGCAGTACTCGACAGGGCCTAAATGAAAAACTGTTTTTT.

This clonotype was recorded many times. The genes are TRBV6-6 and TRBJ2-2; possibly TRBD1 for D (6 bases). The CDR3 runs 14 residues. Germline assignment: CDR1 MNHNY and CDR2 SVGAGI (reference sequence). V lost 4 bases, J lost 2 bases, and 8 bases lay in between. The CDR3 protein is CASSFGTNTGELFF. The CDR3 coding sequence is TGTGCCAGCAGTTTCGGGACAAACACCGGGGAGCTGTTTTTT.

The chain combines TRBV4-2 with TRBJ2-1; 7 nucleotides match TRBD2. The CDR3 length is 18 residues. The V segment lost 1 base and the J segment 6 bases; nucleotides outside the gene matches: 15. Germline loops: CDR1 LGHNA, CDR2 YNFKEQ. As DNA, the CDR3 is TGTGCCAGCAGCCAAGTCAGGCTGGACACCGGGGGGTTCAATGAGCAGTTCTTC. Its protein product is CASSQVRLDTGGFNEQFF.

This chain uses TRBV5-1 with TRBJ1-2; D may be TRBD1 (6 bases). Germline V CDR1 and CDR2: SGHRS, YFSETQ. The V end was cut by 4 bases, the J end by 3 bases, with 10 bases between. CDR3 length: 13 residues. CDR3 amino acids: CASSEDSYYGYTF. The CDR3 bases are TGCGCCAGCAGCGAGGACAGTTACTATGGCTACACCTTC. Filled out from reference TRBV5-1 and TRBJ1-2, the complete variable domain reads KAGVTQTPRYLIKTRGQQVTLSCSPISGHRSVSWYQQTPGQGLQFLFEYFSETQRNKGNFPGRFSGRQFSNSRSEMNVSTLELGDSALYLCASSEDSYYGYTFGSGTRLTVV.

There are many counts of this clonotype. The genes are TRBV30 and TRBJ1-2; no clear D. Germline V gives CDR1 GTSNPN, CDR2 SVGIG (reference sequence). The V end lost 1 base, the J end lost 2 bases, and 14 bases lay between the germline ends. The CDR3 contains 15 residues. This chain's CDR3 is CAWSGGTKENYGYTF. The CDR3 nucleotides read TGTGCCTGGAGTGGAGGCACAAAGGAAAACTATGGCTACACCTTC.

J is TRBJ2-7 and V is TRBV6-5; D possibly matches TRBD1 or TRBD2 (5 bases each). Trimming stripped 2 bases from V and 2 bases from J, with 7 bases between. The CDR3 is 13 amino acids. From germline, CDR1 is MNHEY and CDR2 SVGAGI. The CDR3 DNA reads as TGTGCCAGCAGTTACCGGGGCGCCTACGAGCAGTACTTC. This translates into CASSYRGAYEQYF.

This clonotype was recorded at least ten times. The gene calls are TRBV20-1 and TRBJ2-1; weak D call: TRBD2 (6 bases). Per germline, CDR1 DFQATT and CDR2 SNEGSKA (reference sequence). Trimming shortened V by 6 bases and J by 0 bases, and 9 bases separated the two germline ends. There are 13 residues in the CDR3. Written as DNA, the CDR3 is TGCAGTGCCGACGGGAGCTCCTACAATGAGCAGTTCTTC. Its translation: CSADGSSYNEQFF.

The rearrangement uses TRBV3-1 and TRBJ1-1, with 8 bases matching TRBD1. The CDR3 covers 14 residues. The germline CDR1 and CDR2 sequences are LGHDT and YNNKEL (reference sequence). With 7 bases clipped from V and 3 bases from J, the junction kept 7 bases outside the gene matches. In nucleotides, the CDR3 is TGTGCCAGCACCCTGACAGGGGAGGACACTGAAGCTTTCTTT. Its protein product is CASTLTGEDTEAFF.

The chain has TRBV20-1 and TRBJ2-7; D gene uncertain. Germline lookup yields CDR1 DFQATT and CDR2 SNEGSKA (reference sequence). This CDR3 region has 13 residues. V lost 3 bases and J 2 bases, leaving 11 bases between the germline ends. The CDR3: CSASSTLPYEQYF. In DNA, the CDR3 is TGCAGTGCTAGCTCAACCCTTCCCTACGAGCAGTACTTC.

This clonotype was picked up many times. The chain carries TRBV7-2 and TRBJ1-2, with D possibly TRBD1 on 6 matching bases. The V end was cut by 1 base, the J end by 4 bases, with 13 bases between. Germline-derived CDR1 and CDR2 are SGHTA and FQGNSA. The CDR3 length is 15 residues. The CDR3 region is CASSLEHRVLYGYTF. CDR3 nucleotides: TGTGCCAGCAGCTTAGAACACAGGGTTCTCTATGGCTACACCTTC.

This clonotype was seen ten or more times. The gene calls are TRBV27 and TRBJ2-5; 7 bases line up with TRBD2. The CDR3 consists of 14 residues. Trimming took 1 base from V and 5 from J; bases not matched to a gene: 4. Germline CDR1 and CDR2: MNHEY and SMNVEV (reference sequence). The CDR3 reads CASSLLGEGETQYF. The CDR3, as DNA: TGTGCCAGCAGTTTATTGGGGGAGGGGGAGACCCAGTACTTC.

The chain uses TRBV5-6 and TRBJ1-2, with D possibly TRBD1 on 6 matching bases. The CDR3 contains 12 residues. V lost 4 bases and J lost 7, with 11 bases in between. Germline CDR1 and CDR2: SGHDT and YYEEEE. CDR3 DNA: TGTGCCAGCAGCCCCGGACAGAGTGGCTACACCTTC. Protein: CASSPGQSGYTF.

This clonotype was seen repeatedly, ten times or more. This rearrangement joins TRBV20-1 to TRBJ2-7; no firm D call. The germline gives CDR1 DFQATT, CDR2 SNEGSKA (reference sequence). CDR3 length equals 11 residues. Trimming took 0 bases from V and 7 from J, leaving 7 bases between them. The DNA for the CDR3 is TGCAGTGCTAGAGACATATGGGAGCAGTACTTC. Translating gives CSARDIWEQYF.

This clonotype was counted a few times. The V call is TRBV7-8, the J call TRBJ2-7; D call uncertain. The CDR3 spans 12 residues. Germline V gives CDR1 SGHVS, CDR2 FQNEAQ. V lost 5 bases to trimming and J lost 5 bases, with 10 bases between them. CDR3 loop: CASSPNRDEQYF. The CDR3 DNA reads TGTGCCAGCAGCCCGAATCGGGACGAGCAGTACTTC.

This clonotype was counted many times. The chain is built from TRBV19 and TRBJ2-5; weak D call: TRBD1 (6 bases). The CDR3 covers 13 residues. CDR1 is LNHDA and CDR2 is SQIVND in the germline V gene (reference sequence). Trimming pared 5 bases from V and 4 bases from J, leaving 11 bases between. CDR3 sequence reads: CASSVTGSETQYF. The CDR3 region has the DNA TGTGCCAGTAGTGTTACAGGGTCAGAGACCCAGTACTTC. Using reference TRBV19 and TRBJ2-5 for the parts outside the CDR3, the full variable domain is DGGITQSPKYLFRKEGQNVTLSCEQNLNHDAMYWYRQDPGQGLRLIYYSQIVNDFQKGDIAEGYSVSREKKESFPLTVTSAQKNPTAFYLCASSVTGSETQYFGPGTRLLVL.

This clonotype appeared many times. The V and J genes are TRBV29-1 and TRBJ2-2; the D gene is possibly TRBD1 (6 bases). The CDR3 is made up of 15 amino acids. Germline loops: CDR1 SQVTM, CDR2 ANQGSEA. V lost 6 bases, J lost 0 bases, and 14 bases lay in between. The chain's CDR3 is CSVMDRFTNTGELFF. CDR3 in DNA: TGCAGCGTCATGGACAGATTCACGAACACCGGGGAGCTGTTTTTT.

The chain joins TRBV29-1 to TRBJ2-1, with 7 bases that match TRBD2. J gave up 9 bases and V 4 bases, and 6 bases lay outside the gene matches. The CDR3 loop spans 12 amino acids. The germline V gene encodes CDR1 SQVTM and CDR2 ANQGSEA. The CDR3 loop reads CSVASGAGEQFF. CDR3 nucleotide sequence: TGCAGCGTTGCAAGCGGGGCGGGTGAGCAGTTCTTC.

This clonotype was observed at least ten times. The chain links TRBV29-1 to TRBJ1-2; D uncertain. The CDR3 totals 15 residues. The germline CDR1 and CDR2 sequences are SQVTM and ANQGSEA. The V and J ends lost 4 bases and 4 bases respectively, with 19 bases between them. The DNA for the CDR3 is TGCAGCGTTGCTCGAGCCTCGGCAGGCTCCTATGGCTACACCTTC. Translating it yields CSVARASAGSYGYTF.

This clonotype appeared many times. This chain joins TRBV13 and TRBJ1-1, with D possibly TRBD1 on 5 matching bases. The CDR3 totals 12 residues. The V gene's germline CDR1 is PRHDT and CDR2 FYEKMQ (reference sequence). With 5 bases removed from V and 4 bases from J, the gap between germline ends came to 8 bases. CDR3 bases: TGTGCCAGCAGCCGGGGACTCACTGAAGCTTTCTTT. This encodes CASSRGLTEAFF.

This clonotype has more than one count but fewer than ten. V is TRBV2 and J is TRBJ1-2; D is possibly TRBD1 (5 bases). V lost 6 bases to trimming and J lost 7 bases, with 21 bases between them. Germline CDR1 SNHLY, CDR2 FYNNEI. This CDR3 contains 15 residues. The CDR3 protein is CASRNRRDEMSGYTF. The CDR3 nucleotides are TGTGCCAGCAGGAATCGTCGGGACGAAATGTCTGGCTACACCTTC.

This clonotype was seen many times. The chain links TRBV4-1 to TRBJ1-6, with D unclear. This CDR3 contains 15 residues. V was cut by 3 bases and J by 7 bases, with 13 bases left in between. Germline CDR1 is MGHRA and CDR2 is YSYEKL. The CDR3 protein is CASSQRDEPNSPLHF. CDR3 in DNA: TGCGCCAGCAGCCAGCGAGACGAACCAAATTCACCCCTCCACTTT.

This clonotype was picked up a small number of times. The CDR3 reads CSALGGSREQFF. CDR3 DNA sequence: TGCAGTGCTCTAGGCGGGAGTCGGGAGCAGTTCTTC. The V and J genes are TRBV20-1 and TRBJ2-1, with 7 bases matching TRBD2. The CDR3 is 12 residues long. After removal of 5 bases from V and 10 bases from J, the junction contained 8 bases not matched to a gene. Per the germline V gene, CDR1 is DFQATT and CDR2 is SNEGSKA (reference sequence).

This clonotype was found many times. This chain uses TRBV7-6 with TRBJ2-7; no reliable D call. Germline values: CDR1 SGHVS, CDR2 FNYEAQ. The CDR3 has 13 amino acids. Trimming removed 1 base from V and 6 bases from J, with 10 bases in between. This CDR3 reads CASSLGGSREQYF. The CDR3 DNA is TGTGCCAGCAGCTTAGGTGGTAGCCGCGAGCAGTACTTC. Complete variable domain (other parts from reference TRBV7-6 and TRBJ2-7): GAGVSQSPRYKVTKRGQDVALRCDPISGHVSLYWYRQALGQGPEFLTYFNYEAQQDKSGLPNDRFSAERPEGSISTLTIQRTEQRDSAMYRCASSLGGSREQYFGPGTRLTVT.

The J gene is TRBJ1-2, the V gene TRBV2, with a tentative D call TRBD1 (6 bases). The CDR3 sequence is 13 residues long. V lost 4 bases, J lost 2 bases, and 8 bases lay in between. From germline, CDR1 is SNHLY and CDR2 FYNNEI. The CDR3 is CASSVQGNYGYTF. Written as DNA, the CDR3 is TGTGCCAGCAGTGTACAGGGCAACTATGGCTACACCTTC.

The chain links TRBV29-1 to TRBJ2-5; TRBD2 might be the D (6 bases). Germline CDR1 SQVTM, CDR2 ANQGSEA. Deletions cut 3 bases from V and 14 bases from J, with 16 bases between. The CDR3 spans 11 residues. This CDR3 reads CSVDQALAPYF. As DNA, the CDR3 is TGCAGCGTTGACCAGGCACTAGCCCCATACTTC.

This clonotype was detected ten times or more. CDR3 in amino acids: CASSLGRKNTEAFF. CDR3 in DNA: TGTGCCAGCAGTTTGGGTCGAAAGAACACTGAAGCTTTCTTT. This chain joins TRBV27 and TRBJ1-1; D call uncertain. CDR1 MNHEY and CDR2 SMNVEV come from the germline V gene (reference sequence). Trimming took off 3 bases at V and 1 base at J, with 9 bases between the two ends. The CDR3 covers 14 residues.

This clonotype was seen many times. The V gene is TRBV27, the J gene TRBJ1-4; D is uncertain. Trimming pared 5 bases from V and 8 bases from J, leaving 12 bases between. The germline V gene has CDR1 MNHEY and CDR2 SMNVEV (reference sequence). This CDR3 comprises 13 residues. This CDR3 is CASSNLYGEKLFF. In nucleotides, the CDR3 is TGTGCCAGCAGTAATCTTTATGGCGAAAAACTGTTTTTT.